This TCR beta chain was profiled in a study of blood T cells in healthy people across ages. About this clonotype itself: Its antigen is unknown.

The CDR3 consists of 14 residues. The germline V gene has CDR1 SGHRS and CDR2 YFSETQ. The second PCR ran roughly 7 to 12 cycles with a sample-barcoded 5' primer and J-beta primers. From the 5' RACE reads, TCRdb called clonotypes with MiXCR, one entry per CDR3 protein. The sample consists of approximately 780,000 distinct CDR3 sequences, approximately 24% of them appearing once. The study's findings and limits: Diversity estimates from one million T cells were considered underestimates.

These data were likewise used in another study, on T cells of mothers and their children.

This clonotype was obtained from a boy under 18 in good health. The sample comprised blood. The V gene is TRBV5-1, the J gene TRBJ2-1; D perhaps matches TRBD2 (7 bases). The J call is uncertain, as TRBJ2-7 better fits the DNA end. The CDR3 DNA reads as TGCGCCAGCAGCTTCGGACTAGGGGGCTACGAGCAGTACTTC. Protein product: CASSFGLGGYEQYF.